What follows is one T cell receptor beta chain and its context. The antigen remains unidentified. Full-length variable regions came from constant-region reverse primers plus semi-nested Nested Universal Primer A PCR. One entry per CDR3 protein results from TCRdb running MiXCR on the 5' RACE reads. The sample holds approximately 40,000 distinct CDR3 sequences, approximately 20% seen once. Overall study results and limits: Tumor memory CD4+ T cell TCR gene usage was found to cluster with blood and lymph node memory CD4+ cells and with lymph node naive CD4+ cells.

The sequencing sample was made of naive CD4+ T cells sorted from a lymph node. Subset: naive CD4+ T cells, CD4+CD45RA+CD25-. This TCR derives from a female donor with breast cancer.

As DNA, the CDR3 is TGTGCCAGCGGCGGCTCTAGCGGCCATCAGCCCCAGCATTTT. It translates to CASGGSSGHQPQHF. The chain has TRBV7-8 and TRBJ1-5; D ambiguous. Germline V gene data show CDR1 as SGHVS and CDR2 as FQNEAQ. V gave up 8 bases and J gave up 5 bases, with 16 bases separating them. The CDR3 is made up of 14 amino acids.